This paragraph covers one T cell receptor (beta chain) sequence. The sample belongs to a study of shared clonotypes between healthy human individuals. The V gene lost 7 bases and the J gene lost 11 bases, with 12 bases spanning the gap. The CDR3 sequence is 11 residues long. Germline assignment: CDR1 LNHDA and CDR2 SQIVND (reference sequence). Clones were sequenced by immunoSEQ multiplex PCR, and TCRdb holds only the in-frame ones, with some missing. The table has hundreds of thousands of clones, approximately 96% seen once; the top ten hold roughly 0.12%. Positive CCR7 selection of CD45RO-negative cells yielded the naive CD8 cells, and terminally differentiated effector memory CD45RA+ cells were excluded.

This chain links TRBV19 with TRBJ1-3; D not resolved. The source is a woman younger than 45 in good health. The sequenced sample consisted of naive CD8+ T cells sorted from blood. CDR3: CASIKGAAIYF. DNA for the CDR3: TGTGCCAGTATAAAGGGAGCTGCCATATATTTT.